This T cell receptor beta chain appears in the sequencing data of a study of shared clonotypes between healthy human individuals. General study points: Across subsets, estimated richness was generally greater for naive than for memory populations.

The CDR3 has 16 amino acids. Trimming cost V 6 bases and J 5 bases, with 22 bases left between them. Germline CDR1 and CDR2: LNHDA and SQIVND (reference sequence). Study donors comprised healthy, HIV-negative adults devoid of recent acute infection or vaccination. Division of CD4+ cells produced a CD45RA+ naive subset and a CD45RA-negative memory subset. Note on this clone: Its target is unknown.

The protocol was immunoSEQ multiplex PCR, while the TCRdb copy is restricted to in-frame clones and leaves out a portion. The repertoire has roughly 2.6 million clones, more than 90% of them found once; the top ten carry over 0.12%. Sequencing used naive CD4+ T cells sorted from blood. As for subset: CD45RA+ positively selected. The rearrangement uses TRBV19 and TRBJ1-2; D might be TRBD1 (5 bases). This TCR was recovered from a young man in good health. The CDR3 sequence: CASSPLGRGWGYGYTF. The CDR3 nucleotides read TGTGCCAGTAGCCCCCTCGGGAGGGGCTGGGGGTATGGCTACACCTTC.